This TCR beta chain comes out of a study of regulatory T cells in long-lasting Graves disease. This CDR3 has 13 amino acids. The V end was cut by 6 bases, the J end by 2 bases, with 11 bases between. The germline CDR1 and CDR2 sequences are SNHLY and FYNNEI. Researchers made TCR beta libraries by using iRepertoire HTBI primers and running Arm-PCR on CDR3 regions. TCRdb analysed the multiplex PCR reads with MiXCR anew, one entry per CDR3 protein. The sample has 350,000 to 500,000 distinct CDR3 sequences, around a fifth seen once. Overall study results and limits: Thyroid tissue was not studied; only peripheral blood was.

About this clonotype: Its specificity is unknown. This may be a read error, as it is one base from a much larger clone. The conserved phenylalanine or tryptophan is not found at the CDR3 terminus, so this likely reflects a read error.

Time point denoted: persistent/refractory GD, antithyroid drugs over 5 years with positive TRAb. Scientists built the TCR library using RNA that was extracted from PBMCs. The chain combines TRBV2 with TRBJ2-7, with D possibly being TRBD1 (6 bases). The sequence came from a female donor with Graves disease. The sample consisted of peripheral blood mononuclear cells (PBMCs), taken when the disease was refractory, from a patient treated with antithyroid drugs. The CDR3 loop reads CASRQDSTYEQYL. In nucleotides, the CDR3 is TGTGCCAGCAGACAGGACAGTACCTACGAGCAGTACCTC.